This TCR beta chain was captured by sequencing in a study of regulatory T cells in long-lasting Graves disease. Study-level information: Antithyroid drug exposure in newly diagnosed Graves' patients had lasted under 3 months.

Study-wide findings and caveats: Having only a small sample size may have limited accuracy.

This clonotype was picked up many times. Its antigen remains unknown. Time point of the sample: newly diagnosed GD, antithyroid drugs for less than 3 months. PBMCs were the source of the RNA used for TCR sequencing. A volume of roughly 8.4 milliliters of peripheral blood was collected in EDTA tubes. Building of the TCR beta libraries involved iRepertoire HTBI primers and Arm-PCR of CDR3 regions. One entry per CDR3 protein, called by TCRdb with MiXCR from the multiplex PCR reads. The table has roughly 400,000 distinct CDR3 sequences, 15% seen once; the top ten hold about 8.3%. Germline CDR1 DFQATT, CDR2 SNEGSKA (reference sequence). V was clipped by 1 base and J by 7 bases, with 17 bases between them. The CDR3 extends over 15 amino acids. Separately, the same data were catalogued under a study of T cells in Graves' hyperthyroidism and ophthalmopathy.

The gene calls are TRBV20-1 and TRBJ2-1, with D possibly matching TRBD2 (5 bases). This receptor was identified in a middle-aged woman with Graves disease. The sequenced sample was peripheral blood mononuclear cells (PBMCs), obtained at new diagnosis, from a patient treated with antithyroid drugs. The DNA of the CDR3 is TGCAGTGCTAGAGGGGTTCATCTTGGGGAGAATGAGCAGTTCTTC. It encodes CSARGVHLGENEQFF.